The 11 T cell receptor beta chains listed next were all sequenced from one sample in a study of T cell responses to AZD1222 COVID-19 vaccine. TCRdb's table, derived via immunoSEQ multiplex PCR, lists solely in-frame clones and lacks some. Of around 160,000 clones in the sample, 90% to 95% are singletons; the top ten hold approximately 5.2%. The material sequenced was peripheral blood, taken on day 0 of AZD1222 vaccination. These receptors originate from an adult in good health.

The CDR3 spells CSVEWVSQVPNYGYTF. DNA for the CDR3: TGCAGCGTTGAGTGGGTCAGCCAAGTACCTAACTATGGCTACACCTTC. This sequence joins TRBV29-1 and TRBJ1-2, with D unclear. The CDR3 runs to 16 residues. Germline CDR1 is SQVTM and CDR2 is ANQGSEA. V was shortened by 3 bases and J by 0 bases, with 17 bases between the two germline ends.

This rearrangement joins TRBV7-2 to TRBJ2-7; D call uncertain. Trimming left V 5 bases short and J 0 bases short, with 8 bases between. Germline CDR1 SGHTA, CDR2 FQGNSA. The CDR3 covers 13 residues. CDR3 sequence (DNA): TGTGCCAGCAGCCTATCAAGCTCCTACGAGCAGTACTTC. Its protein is CASSLSSSYEQYF.

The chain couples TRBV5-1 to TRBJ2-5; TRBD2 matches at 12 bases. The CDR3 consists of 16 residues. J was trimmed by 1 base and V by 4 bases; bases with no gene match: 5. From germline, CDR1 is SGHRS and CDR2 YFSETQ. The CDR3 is CASSLLAGGSQETQYF. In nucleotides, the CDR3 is TGCGCCAGCAGCCTTCTAGCGGGGGGGTCCCAAGAGACCCAGTACTTC.

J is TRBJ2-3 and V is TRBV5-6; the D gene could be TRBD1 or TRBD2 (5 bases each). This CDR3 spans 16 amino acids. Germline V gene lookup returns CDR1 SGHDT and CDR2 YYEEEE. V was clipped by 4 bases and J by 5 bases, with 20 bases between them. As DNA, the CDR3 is TGTGCCAGCAGCGCCGGGACGGGTTTATGGGGAGATACGCAGTATTTT. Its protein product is CASSAGTGLWGDTQYF.

The CDR3 protein is CASRLVGDEAFF. The CDR3 nucleotides are TGTGCAAGTCGCTTAGTAGGGGACGAAGCTTTCTTT. The J gene is TRBJ1-1, the V gene TRBV12-2. TRBV12-2 is flagged as a pseudogene. The CDR3 runs 12 residues.

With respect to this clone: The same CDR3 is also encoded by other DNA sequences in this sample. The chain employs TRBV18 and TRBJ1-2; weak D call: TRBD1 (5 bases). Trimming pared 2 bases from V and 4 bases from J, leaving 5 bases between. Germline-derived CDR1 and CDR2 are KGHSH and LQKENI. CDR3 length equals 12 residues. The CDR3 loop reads CASSPGGYGYTF. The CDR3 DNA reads TGTGCCAGCTCACCAGGGGGCTATGGCTACACCTTC.

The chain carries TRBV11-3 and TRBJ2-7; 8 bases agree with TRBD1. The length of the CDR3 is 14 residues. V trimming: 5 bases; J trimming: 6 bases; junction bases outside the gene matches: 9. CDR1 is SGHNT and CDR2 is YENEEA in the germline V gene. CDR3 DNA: TGTGCCAGCAGCCCCCGGACAGGGCAGGGCGAGCAGTACTTC. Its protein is CASSPRTGQGEQYF.

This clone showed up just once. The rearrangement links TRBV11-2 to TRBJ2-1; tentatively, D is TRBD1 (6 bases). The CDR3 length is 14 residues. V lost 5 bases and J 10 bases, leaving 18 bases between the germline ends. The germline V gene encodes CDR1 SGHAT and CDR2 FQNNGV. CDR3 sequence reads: CASSPTGPSREQFF. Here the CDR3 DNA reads TGTGCCAGCAGCCCTACAGGGCCCTCAAGGGAGCAGTTCTTC.

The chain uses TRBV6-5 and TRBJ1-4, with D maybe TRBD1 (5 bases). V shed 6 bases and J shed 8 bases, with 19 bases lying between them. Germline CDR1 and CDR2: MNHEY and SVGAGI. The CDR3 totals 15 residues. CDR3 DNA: TGTGCCAGCAGACGGGACGGCCGCAGAGGAGAAAAACTGTTTTTT. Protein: CASRRDGRRGEKLFF.

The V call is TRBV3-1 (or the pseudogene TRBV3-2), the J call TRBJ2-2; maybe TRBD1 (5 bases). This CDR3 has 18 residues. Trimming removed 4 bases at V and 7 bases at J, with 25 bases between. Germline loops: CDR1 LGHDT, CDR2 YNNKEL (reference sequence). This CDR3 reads CASSPSPARRGRVGELFF. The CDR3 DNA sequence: TGTGCCAGCAGCCCATCTCCGGCCAGAAGGGGAAGGGTCGGGGAGCTGTTTTTT.

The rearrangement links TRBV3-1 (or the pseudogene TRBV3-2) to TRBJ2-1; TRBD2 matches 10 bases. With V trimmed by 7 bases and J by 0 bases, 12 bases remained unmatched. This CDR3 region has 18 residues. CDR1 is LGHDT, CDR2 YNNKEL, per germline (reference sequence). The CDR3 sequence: CASTLSRSGGASYNEQFF. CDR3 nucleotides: TGTGCCAGCACCCTTAGTAGGAGCGGGGGGGCCTCCTACAATGAGCAGTTCTTC.